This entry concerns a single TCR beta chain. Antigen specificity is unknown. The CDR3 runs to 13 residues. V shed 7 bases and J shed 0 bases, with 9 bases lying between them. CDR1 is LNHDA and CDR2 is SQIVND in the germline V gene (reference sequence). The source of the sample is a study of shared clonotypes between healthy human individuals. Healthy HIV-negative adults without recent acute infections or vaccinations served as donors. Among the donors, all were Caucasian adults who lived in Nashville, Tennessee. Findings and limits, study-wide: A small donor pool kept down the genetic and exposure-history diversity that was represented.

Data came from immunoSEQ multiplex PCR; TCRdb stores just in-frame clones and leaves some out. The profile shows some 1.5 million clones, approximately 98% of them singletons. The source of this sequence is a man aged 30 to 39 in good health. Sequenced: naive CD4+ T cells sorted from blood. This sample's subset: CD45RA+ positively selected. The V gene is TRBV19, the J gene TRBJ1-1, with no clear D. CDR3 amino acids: CASKDRLNTEAFF. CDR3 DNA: TGTGCCAGTAAGGACCGCCTGAACACTGAAGCTTTCTTT.